This TCR beta chain was captured by sequencing in a study of blood T cells in healthy people across ages. Study conclusions and caveats: Donors of long life had a larger count of naive CD4+ cells and greater diversity than aged donors.

This clonotype was picked up a small number of times. Its antigen is unidentified. It was with a sample-barcoded 5' primer and a J-beta primer mix that a second PCR of roughly 6 to 11 cycles was run. Via MiXCR, TCRdb re-called the 5' RACE reads, giving one row per CDR3 protein. The data show about 1,500,000 distinct CDR3 sequences, roughly 45% seen once. Sequences were obtained from blood. The source of this sequence is a woman between 18 and 30 years old in good health.

The DNA for the CDR3 is TGCGCCAGCAGCCAAGATCTGGCTCCCACCAATGAGCAGTTCTTC. Translating gives CASSQDLAPTNEQFF. V is TRBV4-1 and J is TRBJ2-1, with D unclear. Germline loops: CDR1 MGHRA, CDR2 YSYEKL. The ends were cut back, 0 bases at V and 6 bases at J, with 12 bases in the middle. CDR3 length: 15 residues.